These T cell receptor beta chains were read from a single sample in a study of blood T cell repertoires in COVID-19. The method was immunoSEQ multiplex PCR; TCRdb's version includes in-frame clones alone and lacks a portion of them. The table records 200,000 to 250,000 clones, around 89% of them present only once. The sequenced material came from PBMCs or T cells enriched from blood (not recorded which). Receptors were obtained from a woman aged 25-40 years who had recovered from COVID-19. Both conserved end residues are part of each CDR3. The D gene is left open where the match is weak. Part of the rows lack a size; the others show once, few, many or a class for expanded clones.

cdr3_nt: TGTGCCAGTAGTTACTCGATTATTAGATCAGACAGGAACACTGAAGCTTTCTTT
cdr3_aa: CASSYSIIRSDRNTEAFF
clone_size: NA
d_call: NA
j_call: TRBJ1-1
v_call: TRBV19

cdr3_nt: TGTGCCAGCAGTCCCGAGGATATTCCCGGAAACACCATATATTTT
cdr3_aa: CASSPEDIPGNTIYF
clone_size: NA
d_call: NA
j_call: TRBJ1-3
v_call: TRBV11-2

cdr3_nt: TGTGCCAGCAGCCAAAGTCTAACAGCCAACACTGAAGCTTTCTTT
cdr3_aa: CASSQSLTANTEAFF
clone_size: NA
d_call: NA
j_call: TRBJ1-1
v_call: TRBV4-2

cdr3_nt: TGTGCCAGCAGTTACGGGAACAGCGGGGGAGATACGCAGTATTTT
cdr3_aa: CASSYGNSGGDTQYF
clone_size: NA
d_call: TRBD2
j_call: TRBJ2-3
v_call: TRBV6-5

cdr3_nt: TGTGCCAGCAGCCGAACTAGCGGGGGACAAGAGACCCAGTACTTC
cdr3_aa: CASSRTSGGQETQYF
clone_size: NA
d_call: TRBD2
j_call: TRBJ2-5
v_call: TRBV7-3

cdr3_nt: TGTGCCAGCAGCTTGGCCCTCGGGTCAGAGACCCAGTACTTC
cdr3_aa: CASSLALGSETQYF
clone_size: NA
d_call: NA
j_call: TRBJ2-5
v_call: TRBV7-9

cdr3_nt: TGCGCCAGCAGCCAAGATCGTCGCAGGGTTGAAGCTTTCTTT
cdr3_aa: CASSQDRRRVEAFF
clone_size: NA
d_call: NA
j_call: TRBJ1-1
v_call: TRBV4-3

cdr3_nt: TGTGCCAGTTACCCTTGGGGGCAGAACACTGAAGCTTTCTTT
cdr3_aa: CASYPWGQNTEAFF
clone_size: NA
d_call: NA
j_call: TRBJ1-1
v_call: TRBV19

cdr3_nt: TGTGCCAGCAGTCCCGGGGGGGGGTACGAGCAGTACTTC
cdr3_aa: CASSPGGGYEQYF
clone_size: NA
d_call: TRBD2
j_call: TRBJ2-7
v_call: TRBV27

cdr3_nt: TGTGCCAGCAGAGCACCTCTTGAGGCGTGGAACACCGGGGAGCTGTTTTTT
cdr3_aa: CASRAPLEAWNTGELFF
clone_size: NA
d_call: NA
j_call: TRBJ2-2
v_call: TRBV7-8

cdr3_nt: TGCAGCGCTAGACAGGGGGCGAGAGAAAACATTCAGTACTTC
cdr3_aa: CSARQGARENIQYF
clone_size: NA
d_call: TRBD1
j_call: TRBJ2-4
v_call: TRBV29-1

cdr3_nt: TGTGCCAGCACGGATCGAGGCGCCCACACCGGGGAGCTGTTTTTT
cdr3_aa: CASTDRGAHTGELFF
clone_size: NA
d_call: NA
j_call: TRBJ2-2
v_call: TRBV27

cdr3_nt: TGTGCCAGCAGCCAAGAAAGCGGGGGCCTGGAGACCCAGTACTTC
cdr3_aa: CASSQESGGLETQYF
clone_size: NA
d_call: TRBD2
j_call: TRBJ2-5
v_call: TRBV4-2

cdr3_nt: TGTGCCAGCAGCCACGGGGGGGCCGAAGCTTTCTTT
cdr3_aa: CASSHGGAEAFF
clone_size: NA
d_call: NA
j_call: TRBJ1-1
v_call: TRBV7-8

cdr3_nt: TGTGCCAGCAGCGAGGGACAGGGCTTTTCACCCCTCCACTTT
cdr3_aa: CASSEGQGFSPLHF
clone_size: NA
d_call: TRBD1
j_call: TRBJ1-6
v_call: TRBV7-3

cdr3_nt: TGCAGCGTTGAAGTGACAGGGGGCGATGGCTACACCTTC
cdr3_aa: CSVEVTGGDGYTF
clone_size: NA
d_call: TRBD1
j_call: TRBJ1-2
v_call: TRBV29-1

cdr3_nt: TGTGCCAGCAGCTCAGGACAGGGGACCGACGAGCAGTACTTC
cdr3_aa: CASSSGQGTDEQYF
clone_size: NA
d_call: TRBD1
j_call: TRBJ2-7
v_call: TRBV5-4

cdr3_nt: TGCAGCGTTGGACAGGGTGACGCTCAGCCCCAGCATTTT
cdr3_aa: CSVGQGDAQPQHF
clone_size: NA
d_call: TRBD1
j_call: TRBJ1-5
v_call: TRBV29-1

cdr3_nt: TGTGCCAGCAGCTTAGTTACCCTTTTCCCAGGTTCCGGGGCCAACGTCCTGACTTTC
cdr3_aa: CASSLVTLFPGSGANVLTF
clone_size: NA
d_call: NA
j_call: TRBJ2-6
v_call: TRBV7-2

cdr3_nt: TGTGCCAGCAGCTTGGGGACAGGATATTCCTACGAGCAGTACTTC
cdr3_aa: CASSLGTGYSYEQYF
clone_size: NA
d_call: TRBD1
j_call: TRBJ2-7
v_call: TRBV7-8

cdr3_nt: TGTGCCATCAGTGACAGGGTACCCGAGCAGTACTTC
cdr3_aa: CAISDRVPEQYF
clone_size: NA
d_call: NA
j_call: TRBJ2-7
v_call: TRBV10-3

cdr3_nt: TGTGCTAGCAGCTTTGAGACAGGGGGCCCCAAAGAGACCCAGTACTTC
cdr3_aa: CASSFETGGPKETQYF
clone_size: once
d_call: TRBD1
j_call: TRBJ2-5
v_call: TRBV7-7

cdr3_nt: TGCGCCAGCCGACAGCCTATTATGAACACTGAAGCTTTCTTT
cdr3_aa: CASRQPIMNTEAFF
clone_size: NA
d_call: NA
j_call: TRBJ1-1
v_call: TRBV4-1

cdr3_nt: TGTGCCAGTAGTATAGGGGCGACTAACTATGGCTACACCTTC
cdr3_aa: CASSIGATNYGYTF
clone_size: few
d_call: NA
j_call: TRBJ1-2
v_call: TRBV19

cdr3_nt: TGTGCCAGCAGCTTAGAGGCAGGGGAGTGGGGAACTGAAGCTTTCTTT
cdr3_aa: CASSLEAGEWGTEAFF
clone_size: few
d_call: NA
j_call: TRBJ1-1
v_call: TRBV7-9

cdr3_nt: TGTGCCAGCAGGGAATACTACTCGCGGGGGACAAGGGAGCAGTACTTC
cdr3_aa: CASREYYSRGTREQYF
clone_size: NA
d_call: NA
j_call: TRBJ2-7
v_call: TRBV6-1

cdr3_nt: TGTGCCAGCAGTGCCTCACGACAGGGTGGCAATCAGCCCCAGCATTTT
cdr3_aa: CASSASRQGGNQPQHF
clone_size: NA
d_call: TRBD1
j_call: TRBJ1-5
v_call: TRBV6-2/TRBV6-3

cdr3_nt: TGTGCCAGCAGTTTCCGGGACAACTACTCCTACGAGCAGTACTTC
cdr3_aa: CASSFRDNYSYEQYF
clone_size: NA
d_call: NA
j_call: TRBJ2-7
v_call: TRBV27

cdr3_nt: TGTGCCAGTAGTATCAGGGGGCGAGGTTATGGCTACACCTTC
cdr3_aa: CASSIRGRGYGYTF
clone_size: NA
d_call: TRBD1
j_call: TRBJ1-2
v_call: TRBV19

cdr3_nt: TGCGCCAGCAGCTCGGGGGGTAATACGAACACCGGGGAGCTGTTTTTT
cdr3_aa: CASSSGGNTNTGELFF
clone_size: NA
d_call: TRBD2
j_call: TRBJ2-2
v_call: TRBV5-1

cdr3_nt: TGTGCTAGCAGCTTAGCAAGGACAGGGGTTTGGGAGACCCAGTACTTC
cdr3_aa: CASSLARTGVWETQYF
clone_size: NA
d_call: TRBD1
j_call: TRBJ2-5
v_call: TRBV7-7

cdr3_nt: TGTGCCAGCAGCCCGGGACAGATGAACACTGAAGCTTTCTTT
cdr3_aa: CASSPGQMNTEAFF
clone_size: NA
d_call: TRBD1
j_call: TRBJ1-1
v_call: TRBV7-9

cdr3_nt: TGTGCCAGCAGCCTCCGGGACAGGGATGCTGGGGCCAACGTCCTGACTTTC
cdr3_aa: CASSLRDRDAGANVLTF
clone_size: NA
d_call: TRBD1
j_call: TRBJ2-6
v_call: TRBV9

cdr3_nt: TGCGCCAGCAGTGAAGAAGGACTAGCGGGTGATTCGGCCACCGGGGAGCTGTTTTTT
cdr3_aa: CASSEEGLAGDSATGELFF
clone_size: NA
d_call: TRBD2
j_call: TRBJ2-2
v_call: TRBV10-1

cdr3_nt: TGTGCCAGCAGCACGCTAGCACCCGAACTAGGCTACACCTTC
cdr3_aa: CASSTLAPELGYTF
clone_size: NA
d_call: NA
j_call: TRBJ1-2
v_call: TRBV21-1

cdr3_nt: TGTGCCAGTAGTATTAGGAGGGTTGGTGAAAAACTGTTTTTT
cdr3_aa: CASSIRRVGEKLFF
clone_size: NA
d_call: NA
j_call: TRBJ1-4
v_call: TRBV19

cdr3_nt: TGTGCCATCAGTGAGCGGGGGATGACGAACACTGAAGCTTTCTTT
cdr3_aa: CAISERGMTNTEAFF
clone_size: NA
d_call: NA
j_call: TRBJ1-1
v_call: TRBV10-3

cdr3_nt: TGTGCCAGCAGCCAATCCATGACTAGCGGGGGGTACGAGCAGTACTTC
cdr3_aa: CASSQSMTSGGYEQYF
clone_size: NA
d_call: TRBD2
j_call: TRBJ2-7
v_call: TRBV4-2

cdr3_nt: TGTGCCAGTAGTATATCCCCAGGGGGCAAGCCCCAGCATTTT
cdr3_aa: CASSISPGGKPQHF
clone_size: few
d_call: TRBD1
j_call: TRBJ1-5
v_call: TRBV19

cdr3_nt: TGTGCCAGCAGCCCCTCGGGCGGGGGCGGATCACCCCTCCACTTT
cdr3_aa: CASSPSGGGGSPLHF
clone_size: few
d_call: NA
j_call: TRBJ1-6
v_call: TRBV14

cdr3_nt: TGCGCCAGCAGCTTGACCCCAGGGGGCGCGATGAGGAGAACTGAAGCTTTCTTT
cdr3_aa: CASSLTPGGAMRRTEAFF
clone_size: few
d_call: TRBD1
j_call: TRBJ1-1
v_call: TRBV5-1

cdr3_nt: TGTGCCAGCAGCGGGACAGGGGGTGAAAAACTGTTTTTT
cdr3_aa: CASSGTGGEKLFF
clone_size: NA
d_call: TRBD1
j_call: TRBJ1-4
v_call: TRBV6-5

cdr3_nt: TGTGCCAGCAGCACCAGACAGGGGAGGACCTACAATGAGCAGTTCTTC
cdr3_aa: CASSTRQGRTYNEQFF
clone_size: NA
d_call: TRBD1
j_call: TRBJ2-1
v_call: TRBV7-2

cdr3_nt: TGTGCCAGCAGTGAACTGGGGGGGAGGGGGAACACTGAAGCTTTCTTT
cdr3_aa: CASSELGGRGNTEAFF
clone_size: NA
d_call: NA
j_call: TRBJ1-1
v_call: TRBV6-1

cdr3_nt: TGTGCCAGCAGCCCGGGACTAGCGGGGCCCGGTGAGACCCAGTACTTC
cdr3_aa: CASSPGLAGPGETQYF
clone_size: NA
d_call: TRBD2
j_call: TRBJ2-5
v_call: TRBV13